This T cell receptor (beta chain) came from a study of early T cells in non-severe SARS-CoV-2 infection. Study as a whole: Chains were not paired, and sequencing was done on bulk RNA from unsorted whole blood.

This clonotype was seen repeatedly, ten times or more. V dropped 0 bases and J dropped 1 base, with 3 bases sitting between them. CDR1 and CDR2 from the germline V gene are DFQATT and SNEGSKA (reference sequence). CDR3 length: 12 residues. Separate cDNA molecules each had unique molecular identifiers attached to them. TCRdb fed the 5' RACE reads into MiXCR, producing one record per CDR3 protein. The sample has tens of thousands of distinct CDR3 sequences; 3% to 4% are singletons. The genes are TRBV20-1 and TRBJ1-1; no clear D gene. The sequence came from an adult who was a healthcare worker with PCR-confirmed SARS-CoV-2 infection or an uninfected control (not recorded which). The specimen was whole blood. The CDR3: CSARDGNTEAFF. The CDR3 bases are TGCAGTGCTAGAGACGGGAACACTGAAGCTTTCTTT.